The clone carrying this T cell receptor beta chain was seen a single time. This specimen belongs to a study of blood T cell repertoires in COVID-19. Whole-study context: The United States, Italy and Spain were the sources of the acute and convalescent COVID-19 samples.

Residents of 24 US areas, aged roughly 18 to 90 years, made up the participants. Participants' reported clinical history set cohort assignment. For recovered donors of Cohort 3, there were two negative PCRs, clearance, or symptom resolution. The CDR3 length is 16 residues. Germline values: CDR1 SGHTA, CDR2 FQGTGA. V was pared by 2 bases and J by 6 bases, with 7 bases of the junction left unmatched. Some clones are missing from TCRdb's copy, which holds only in-frame ones; the method was immunoSEQ multiplex PCR. The data contain 350,000 to 400,000 clones, 88% of them singletons. Specimen: PBMCs or T cells enriched from blood (not recorded which). The TCR originated in a woman under 30 who had recovered from COVID-19. The V and J genes are TRBV7-3 and TRBJ1-6, with 7 nucleotides matching TRBD1. This chain's CDR3 is CASSLGLTGTNSPLHF. For the CDR3, the DNA is TGTGCCAGCAGCTTAGGGCTGACAGGGACTAATTCACCCCTCCACTTT.